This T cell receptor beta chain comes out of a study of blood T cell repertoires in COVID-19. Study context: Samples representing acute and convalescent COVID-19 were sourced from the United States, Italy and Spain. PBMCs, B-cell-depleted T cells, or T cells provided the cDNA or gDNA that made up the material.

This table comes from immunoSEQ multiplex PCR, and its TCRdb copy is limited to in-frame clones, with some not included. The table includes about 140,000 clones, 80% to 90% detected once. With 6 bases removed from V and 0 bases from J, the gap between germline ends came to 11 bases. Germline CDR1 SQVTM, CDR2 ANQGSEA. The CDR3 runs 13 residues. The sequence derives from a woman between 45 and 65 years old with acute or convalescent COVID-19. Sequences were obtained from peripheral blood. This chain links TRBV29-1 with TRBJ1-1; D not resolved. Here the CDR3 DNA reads TGCAGCGTAGAGCGGGTCATGAACACTGAAGCTTTCTTT. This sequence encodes CSVERVMNTEAFF. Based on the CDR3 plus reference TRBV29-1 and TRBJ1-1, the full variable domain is SAVISQKPSRDICQRGTSLTIQCQVDSQVTMMFWYRQQPGQSLTLIATANQGSEATYESGFVIDKFPISRPNLTFSTLTVSNMSPEDSSIYLCSVERVMNTEAFFGQGTRLTVV.